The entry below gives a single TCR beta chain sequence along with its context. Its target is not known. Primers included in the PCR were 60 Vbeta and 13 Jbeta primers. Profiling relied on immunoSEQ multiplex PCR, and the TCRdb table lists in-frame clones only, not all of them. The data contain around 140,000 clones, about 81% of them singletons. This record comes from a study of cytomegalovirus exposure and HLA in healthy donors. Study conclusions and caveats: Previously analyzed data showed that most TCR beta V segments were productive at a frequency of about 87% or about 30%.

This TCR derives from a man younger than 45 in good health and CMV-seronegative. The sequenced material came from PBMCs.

CDR3 protein: CASSPSPDYGYTF. In nucleotides, the CDR3 is TGTGCCAGCAGCCCAAGCCCCGACTATGGCTACACCTTC. The chain uses TRBV5-5 and TRBJ1-2, with D unclear. From germline, CDR1 is SGHKS and CDR2 YYEKEE (reference sequence). V was pared by 4 bases and J by 3 bases, with 10 bases between. This CDR3 region has 13 residues.